These 6 T cell receptor beta chains originate from one sample sequenced in a study of cytomegalovirus exposure and HLA in healthy donors. PCR used 60 Vbeta primers and 13 Jbeta primers. The repertoire was sequenced with immunoSEQ multiplex PCR; TCRdb's copy has only in-frame clones and lacks some. Of around 150,000 clones listed, 82% were seen once; the top ten hold 7% to 9%. The specimen sequenced was PBMCs. The receptors were sampled from a male donor in good health and CMV-seropositive.

This sequence joins TRBV2 and TRBJ2-3, with D possibly TRBD1 on 6 matching bases. The germline gives CDR1 SNHLY, CDR2 FYNNEI. V dropped 1 base and J dropped 1 base, with 9 bases sitting between them. The length of the CDR3 is 15 residues. DNA of the CDR3: TGTGCCAGCAGTGAAGATGGACAGCGCACAGATACGCAGTATTTT. It translates to CASSEDGQRTDTQYF.

The rearrangement joins TRBV5-1 to TRBJ1-1; D is unresolved. V lost 4 bases and J lost 6, with 13 bases in between. The CDR3 is 13 residues long. Germline lookup yields CDR1 SGHRS and CDR2 YFSETQ. The CDR3 DNA sequence: TGCGCCAGCAGCCCCGGGAGGGATGCTGAAGCTTTCTTT. Amino acid sequence: CASSPGRDAEAFF.

This sequence joins TRBV2 and TRBJ1-5; D remains ambiguous. The V gene's germline CDR1 is SNHLY and CDR2 FYNNEI. Trimming pared 3 bases from V and 4 bases from J, leaving 16 bases between. This CDR3 is 16 amino acids long. Here the CDR3 reads CASSDLAGRVNQPQHF. The CDR3 nucleotides read TGTGCCAGCAGTGATCTAGCAGGACGGGTAAATCAGCCCCAGCATTTT.

The chain couples TRBV18 to TRBJ2-7; TRBD1 matches 7 bases. V was clipped by 4 bases and J by 5 bases; unmatched bases: 5. Looked up from germline, CDR1 is KGHSH and CDR2 is LQKENI. The CDR3 length is 13 residues. The CDR3 protein is CASSRQGLDEQYF. The DNA of the CDR3 is TGTGCCAGCTCACGACAGGGTCTGGACGAGCAGTACTTC.

The chain has TRBV27 and TRBJ1-1, with 7 bases that match TRBD1. V lost 4 bases to trimming and J lost 0 bases; unmatched junction nucleotides: 14. Germline V gene data show CDR1 as MNHEY and CDR2 as SMNVEV (reference sequence). This CDR3 comprises 18 residues. The CDR3, as DNA: TGTGCCAGCAGTTCCAACCTTCTTGGGACAGTCATGAACACTGAAGCTTTCTTT. Residues: CASSSNLLGTVMNTEAFF.

This rearrangement joins TRBV7-9 to TRBJ2-7, with D tentatively TRBD2 (7 bases). The CDR3 totals 13 residues. CDR1 and CDR2 (germline): SEHNR, FQNEAQ (reference sequence). V lost 6 bases to trimming and J lost 5 bases, with 14 bases between them. CDR3 bases: TGTGCCAGCAGGGTAGGGGGGGTAGACGAGCAGTACTTC. It codes for CASRVGGVDEQYF.